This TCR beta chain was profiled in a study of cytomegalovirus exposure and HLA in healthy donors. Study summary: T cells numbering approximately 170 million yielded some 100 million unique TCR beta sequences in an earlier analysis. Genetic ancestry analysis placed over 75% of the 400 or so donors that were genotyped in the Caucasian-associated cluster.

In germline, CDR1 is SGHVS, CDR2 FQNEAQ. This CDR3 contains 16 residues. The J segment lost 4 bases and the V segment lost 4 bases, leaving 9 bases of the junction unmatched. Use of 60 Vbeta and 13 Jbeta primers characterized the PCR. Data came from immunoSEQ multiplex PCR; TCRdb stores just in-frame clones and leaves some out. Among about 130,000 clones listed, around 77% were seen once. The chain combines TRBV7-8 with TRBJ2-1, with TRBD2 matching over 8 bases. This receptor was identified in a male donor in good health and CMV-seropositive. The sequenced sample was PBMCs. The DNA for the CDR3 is TGTGCCAGCAGCTCTTTTAGGGTAGCGGGATACAATGAGCAGTTCTTC. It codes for CASSSFRVAGYNEQFF.